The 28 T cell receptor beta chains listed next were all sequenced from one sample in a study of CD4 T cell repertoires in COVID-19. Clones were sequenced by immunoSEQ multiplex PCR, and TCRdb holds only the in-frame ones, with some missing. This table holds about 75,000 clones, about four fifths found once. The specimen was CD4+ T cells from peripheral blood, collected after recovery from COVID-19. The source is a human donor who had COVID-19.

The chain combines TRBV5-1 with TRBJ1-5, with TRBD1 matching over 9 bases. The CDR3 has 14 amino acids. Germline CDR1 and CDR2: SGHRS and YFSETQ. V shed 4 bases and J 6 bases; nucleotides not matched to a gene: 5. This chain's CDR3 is CASSPGQGLQPQHF. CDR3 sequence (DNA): TGCGCCAGCAGCCCGGGACAGGGTCTTCAGCCCCAGCATTTT. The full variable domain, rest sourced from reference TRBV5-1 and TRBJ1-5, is KAGVTQTPRYLIKTRGQQVTLSCSPISGHRSVSWYQQTPGQGLQFLFEYFSETQRNKGNFPGRFSGRQFSNSRSEMNVSTLELGDSALYLCASSPGQGLQPQHFGDGTRLSIL.

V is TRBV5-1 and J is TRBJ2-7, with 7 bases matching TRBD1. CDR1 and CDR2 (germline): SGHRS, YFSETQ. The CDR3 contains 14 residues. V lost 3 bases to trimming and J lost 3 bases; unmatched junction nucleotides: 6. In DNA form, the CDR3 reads TGCGCCAGCAGCTGGACAGGCCAGCGCTACGAGCAGTACTTC. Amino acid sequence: CASSWTGQRYEQYF.

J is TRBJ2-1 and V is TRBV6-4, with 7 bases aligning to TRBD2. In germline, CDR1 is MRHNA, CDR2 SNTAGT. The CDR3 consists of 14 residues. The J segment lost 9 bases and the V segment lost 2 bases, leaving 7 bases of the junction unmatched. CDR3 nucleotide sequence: TGTGCCAGCAGTGACGAGGCGGGAGTGGGTGAGCAGTTCTTC. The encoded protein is CASSDEAGVGEQFF.

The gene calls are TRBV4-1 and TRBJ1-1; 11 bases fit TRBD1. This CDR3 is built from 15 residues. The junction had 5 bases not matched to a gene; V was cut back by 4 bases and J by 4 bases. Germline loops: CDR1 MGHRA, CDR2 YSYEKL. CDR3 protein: CASSRAGTGGTEAFF. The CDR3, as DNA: TGCGCCAGCAGCCGAGCAGGGACAGGGGGCACTGAAGCTTTCTTT.

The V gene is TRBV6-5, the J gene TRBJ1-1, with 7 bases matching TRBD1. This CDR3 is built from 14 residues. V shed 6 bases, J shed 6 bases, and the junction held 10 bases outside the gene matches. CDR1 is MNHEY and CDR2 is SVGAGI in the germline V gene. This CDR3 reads CASRSSTGYPEAFF. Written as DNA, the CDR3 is TGTGCCAGCAGGAGCTCGACAGGGTACCCTGAAGCTTTCTTT.

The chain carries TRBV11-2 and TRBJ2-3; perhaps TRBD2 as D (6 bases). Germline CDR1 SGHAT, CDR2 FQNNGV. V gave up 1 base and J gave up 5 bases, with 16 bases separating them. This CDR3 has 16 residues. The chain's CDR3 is CASSLVGRGAQDTQYF. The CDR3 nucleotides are TGTGCCAGCAGCTTAGTGGGGCGGGGAGCACAAGATACGCAGTATTTT.

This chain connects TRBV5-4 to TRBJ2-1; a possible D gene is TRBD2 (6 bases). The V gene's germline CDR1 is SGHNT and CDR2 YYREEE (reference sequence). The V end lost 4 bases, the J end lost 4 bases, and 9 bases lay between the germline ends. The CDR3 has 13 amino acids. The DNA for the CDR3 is TGTGCCAGCAGCCCCGGGACTTACAATGAGCAGTTCTTC. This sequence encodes CASSPGTYNEQFF. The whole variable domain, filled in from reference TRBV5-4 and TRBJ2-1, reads ETGVTQSPTHLIKTRGQQVTLRCSSQSGHNTVSWYQQALGQGPQFIFQYYREEENGRGNFPPRFSGLQFPNYSSELNVNALELDDSALYLCASSPGTYNEQFFGPGTRLTVL.

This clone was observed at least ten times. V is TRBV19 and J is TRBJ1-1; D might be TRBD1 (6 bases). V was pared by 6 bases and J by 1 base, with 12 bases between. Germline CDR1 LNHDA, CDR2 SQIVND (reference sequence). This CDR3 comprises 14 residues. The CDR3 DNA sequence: TGTGCCAGTAGGTTGCAGGGGCGGAACACTGAAGCTTTCTTT. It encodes CASRLQGRNTEAFF.

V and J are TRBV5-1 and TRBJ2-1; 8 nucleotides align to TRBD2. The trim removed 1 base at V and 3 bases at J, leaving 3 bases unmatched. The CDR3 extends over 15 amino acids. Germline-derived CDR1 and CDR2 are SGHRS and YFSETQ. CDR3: CASSLMSGGYNEQFF. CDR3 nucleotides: TGCGCCAGCAGCTTGATGAGCGGGGGCTACAATGAGCAGTTCTTC.

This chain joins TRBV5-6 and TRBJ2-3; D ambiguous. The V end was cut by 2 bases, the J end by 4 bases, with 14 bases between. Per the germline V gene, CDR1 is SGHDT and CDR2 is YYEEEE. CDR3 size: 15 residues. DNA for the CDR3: TGTGCCAGCAGCTTCCCGACCGTTAATCCAGATACGCAGTATTTT. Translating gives CASSFPTVNPDTQYF.

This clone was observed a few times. This CDR3 reads CASSLTENTEAFF. The CDR3 DNA follows: TGTGCCAGCAGCCTGACGGAGAACACTGAAGCTTTCTTT. V is TRBV6-4 and J is TRBJ1-1; no firm D call. The germline CDR1 and CDR2 sequences are MRHNA and SNTAGT. V dropped 6 bases and J dropped 1 base, with 9 bases sitting between them. The CDR3 contains 13 residues.

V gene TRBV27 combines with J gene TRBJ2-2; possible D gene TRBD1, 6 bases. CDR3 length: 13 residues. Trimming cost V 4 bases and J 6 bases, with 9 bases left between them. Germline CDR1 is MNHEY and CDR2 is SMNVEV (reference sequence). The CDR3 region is CASSSQGSGELFF. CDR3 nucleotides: TGTGCCAGCAGTTCTCAGGGGTCCGGGGAGCTGTTTTTT.

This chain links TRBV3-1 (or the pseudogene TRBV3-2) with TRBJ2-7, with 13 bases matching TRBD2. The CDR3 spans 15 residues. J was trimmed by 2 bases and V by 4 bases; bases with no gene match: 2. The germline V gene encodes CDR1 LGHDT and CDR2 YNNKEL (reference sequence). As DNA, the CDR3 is TGTGCCAGCAGCCGGGGACTAGCGGGGCCCTACGAGCAGTACTTC. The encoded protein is CASSRGLAGPYEQYF.

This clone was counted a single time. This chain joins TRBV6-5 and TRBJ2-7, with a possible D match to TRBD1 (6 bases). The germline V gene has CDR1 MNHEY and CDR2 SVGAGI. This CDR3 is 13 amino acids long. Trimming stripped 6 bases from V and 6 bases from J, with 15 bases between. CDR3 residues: CASRNRVASEQYF. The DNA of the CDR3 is TGTGCCAGCAGAAACAGGGTTGCGAGCGAGCAGTACTTC.

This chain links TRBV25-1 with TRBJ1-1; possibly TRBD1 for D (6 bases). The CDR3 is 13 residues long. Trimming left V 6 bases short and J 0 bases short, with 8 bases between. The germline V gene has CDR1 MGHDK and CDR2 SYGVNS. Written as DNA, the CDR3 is TGTGCCAGCAGGAGGGGGATGAACACTGAAGCTTTCTTT. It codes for CASRRGMNTEAFF.

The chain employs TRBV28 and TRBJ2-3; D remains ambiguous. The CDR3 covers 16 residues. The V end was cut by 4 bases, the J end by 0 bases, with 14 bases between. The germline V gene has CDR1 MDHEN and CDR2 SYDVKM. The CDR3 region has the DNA TGTGCCAGCAGTTCCCCTTTTGGCGGTAGCACAGATACGCAGTATTTT. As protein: CASSSPFGGSTDTQYF.

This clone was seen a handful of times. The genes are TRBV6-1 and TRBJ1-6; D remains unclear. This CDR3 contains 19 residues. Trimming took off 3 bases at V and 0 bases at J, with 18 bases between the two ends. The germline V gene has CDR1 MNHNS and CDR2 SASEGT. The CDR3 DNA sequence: TGTGCCAGCAGTGATGCGGTGACCTTTTCGAGCTCCTATAATTCACCCCTCCACTTT. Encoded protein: CASSDAVTFSSSYNSPLHF.

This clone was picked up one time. Here the CDR3 reads CASRSPGFEETQYF. DNA for the CDR3: TGTGCCAGCAGGAGCCCCGGCTTCGAGGAGACCCAGTACTTC. V usage is TRBV6-5 and J usage is TRBJ2-5; D unclear. The CDR3 totals 14 residues. Germline V lookup: CDR1 MNHEY, CDR2 SVGAGI. Between the trimmed V and J ends, which lost 6 bases and 5 bases, there was a span of 16 bases.

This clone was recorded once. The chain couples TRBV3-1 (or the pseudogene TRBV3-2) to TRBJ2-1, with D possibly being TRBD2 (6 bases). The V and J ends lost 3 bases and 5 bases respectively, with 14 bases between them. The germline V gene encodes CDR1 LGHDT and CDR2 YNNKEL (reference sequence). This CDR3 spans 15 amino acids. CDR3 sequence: CASSHGAGTHNEQFF. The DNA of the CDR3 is TGTGCCAGCAGCCATGGGGCCGGGACTCACAATGAGCAGTTCTTC.

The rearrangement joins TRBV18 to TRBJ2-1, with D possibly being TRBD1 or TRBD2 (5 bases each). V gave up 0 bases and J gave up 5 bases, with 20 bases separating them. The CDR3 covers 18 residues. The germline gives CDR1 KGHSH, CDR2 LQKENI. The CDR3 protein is CASSPPGGGVTGNNEQFF. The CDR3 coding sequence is TGTGCCAGCTCACCACCGGGTGGGGGAGTTACTGGAAACAATGAGCAGTTCTTC. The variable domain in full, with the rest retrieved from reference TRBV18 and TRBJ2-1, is NAGVMQNPRHLVRRRGQEARLRCSPMKGHSHVYWYRQLPEEGLKFMVYLQKENIIDESGMPKERFSAEFPKEGPSILRIQQVVRGDSAAYFCASSPPGGGVTGNNEQFFGPGTRLTVL.

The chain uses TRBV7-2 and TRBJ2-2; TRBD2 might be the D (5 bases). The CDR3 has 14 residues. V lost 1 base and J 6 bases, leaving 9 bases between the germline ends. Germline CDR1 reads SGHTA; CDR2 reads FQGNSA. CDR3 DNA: TGTGCCAGCAGCTTAGGGTTTAGCGCCGGGGAGCTGTTTTTT. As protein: CASSLGFSAGELFF.

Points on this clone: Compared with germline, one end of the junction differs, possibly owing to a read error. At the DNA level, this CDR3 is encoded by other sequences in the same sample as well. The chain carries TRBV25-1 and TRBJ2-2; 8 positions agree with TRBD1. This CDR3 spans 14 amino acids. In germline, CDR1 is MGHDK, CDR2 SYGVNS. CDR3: CASRGQGATGELFF. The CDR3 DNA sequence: TGTGCCAGCAGGGGGCAGGGGGCCACCGGAGAGCTGTTTTTT.

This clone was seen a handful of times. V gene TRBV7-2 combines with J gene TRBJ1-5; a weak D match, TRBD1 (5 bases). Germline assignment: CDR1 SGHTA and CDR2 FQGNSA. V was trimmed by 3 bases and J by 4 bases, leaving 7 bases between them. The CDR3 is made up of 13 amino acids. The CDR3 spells CASSFRGNQPQHF. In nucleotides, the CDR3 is TGTGCCAGCAGCTTTCGGGGGAATCAGCCCCAGCATTTT.

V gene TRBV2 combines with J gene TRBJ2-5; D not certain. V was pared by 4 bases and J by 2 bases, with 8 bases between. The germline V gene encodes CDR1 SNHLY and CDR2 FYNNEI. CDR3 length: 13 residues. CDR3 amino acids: CASSADGQETQYF. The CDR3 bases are TGTGCCAGCAGTGCTGACGGTCAAGAGACCCAGTACTTC. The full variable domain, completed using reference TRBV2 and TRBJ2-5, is EPEVTQTPSHQVTQMGQEVILRCVPISNHLYFYWYRQILGQKVEFLVSFYNNEISEKSEIFDDQFSVERPDGSNFTLKIRSTKLEDSAMYFCASSADGQETQYFGPGTRLLVL.

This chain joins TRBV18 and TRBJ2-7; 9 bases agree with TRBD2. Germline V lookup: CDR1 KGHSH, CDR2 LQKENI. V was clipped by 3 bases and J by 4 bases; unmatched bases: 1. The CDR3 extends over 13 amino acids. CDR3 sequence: CASSPSGGYEQYF. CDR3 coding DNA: TGTGCCAGCTCACCTAGCGGGGGTTACGAGCAGTACTTC.

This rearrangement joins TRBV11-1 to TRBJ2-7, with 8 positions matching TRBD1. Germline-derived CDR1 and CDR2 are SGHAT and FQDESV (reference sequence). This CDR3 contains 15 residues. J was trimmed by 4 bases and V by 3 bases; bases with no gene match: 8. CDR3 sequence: CASSFSQGADYEQYF. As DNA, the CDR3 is TGTGCCAGCAGCTTTTCGCAGGGGGCGGATTACGAGCAGTACTTC.

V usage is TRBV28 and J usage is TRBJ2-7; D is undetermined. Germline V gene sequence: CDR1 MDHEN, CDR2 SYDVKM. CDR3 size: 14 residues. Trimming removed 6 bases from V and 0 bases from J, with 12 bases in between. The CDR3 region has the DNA TGTGCCAGCAGGGAAATAGCCGACTCCTACGAGCAGTACTTC. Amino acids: CASREIADSYEQYF.

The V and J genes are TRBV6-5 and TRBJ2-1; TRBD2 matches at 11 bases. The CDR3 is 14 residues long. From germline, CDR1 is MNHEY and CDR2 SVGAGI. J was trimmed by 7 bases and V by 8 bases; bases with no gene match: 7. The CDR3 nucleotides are TGTGCCAGCTCTACTAGCGGGAGTTATAATGAGCAGTTCTTC. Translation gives CASSTSGSYNEQFF.